This TCR beta chain stems from a study of cytomegalovirus exposure and HLA in healthy donors. It was with 60 Vbeta and 13 Jbeta primers that the PCR ran. Profiling relied on immunoSEQ multiplex PCR, and the TCRdb table lists in-frame clones only, not all of them. The sample has about 180,000 clones; 70% to 80% are singletons. Germline V lookup: CDR1 MNHEY, CDR2 SMNVEV (reference sequence). Trimming took 6 bases from V and 4 from J; bases not matched to a gene: 6. CDR3 length: 14 amino acids. Material: PBMCs. This TCR came from a male donor in good health and CMV-seronegative. V usage is TRBV27 and J usage is TRBJ1-1, with 9 bases fitting TRBD1. The CDR3 DNA sequence: TGTGCCAGCAGCCGGACAGGGGATACCACTGAAGCTTTCTTT. Its protein is CASSRTGDTTEAFF.